The 4 T cell receptor beta chains given below trace back to one sample, sequenced in a study of blood T cell repertoires in COVID-19. Generated by immunoSEQ multiplex PCR, the TCRdb table keeps only in-frame clones and is missing some. The sample includes over 100,000 clones, roughly four fifths of them seen just once. Sequencing input: peripheral blood. Receptor source: a man aged 65 to 85 with acute or convalescent COVID-19.

The chain recombines TRBV19 with TRBJ1-4; D may be TRBD1 (6 bases). The germline CDR1 and CDR2 sequences are LNHDA and SQIVND (reference sequence). V shed 7 bases and J shed 7 bases, with 22 bases lying between them. The CDR3 loop spans 16 amino acids. In DNA, the CDR3 is TGTGCCAGTACCTCCACTCAGAGGACAGCCTTTGAAAAACTGTTTTTT. It codes for CASTSTQRTAFEKLFF. The complete variable domain, with remaining parts taken from reference TRBV19 and TRBJ1-4, reads DGGITQSPKYLFRKEGQNVTLSCEQNLNHDAMYWYRQDPGQGLRLIYYSQIVNDFQKGDIAEGYSVSREKKESFPLTVTSAQKNPTAFYLCASTSTQRTAFEKLFFGSGTQLSVL.

This chain links TRBV24-1 with TRBJ2-2; D unclear. CDR1 is KGHDR and CDR2 is SFDVKD in the germline V gene. Between the trimmed V and J ends, which lost 3 bases and 6 bases, there was a span of 7 bases. The CDR3 has 13 amino acids. CDR3 sequence (DNA): TGTGCCACCAGTGATCCCAAGCCCGGGGAGCTGTTTTTT. Translation gives CATSDPKPGELFF.

The chain employs TRBV2 and TRBJ2-7; 8 positions match TRBD1. The CDR3 has 14 residues. The germline gives CDR1 SNHLY, CDR2 FYNNEI. The junction had 8 bases not matched to a gene; V was cut back by 5 bases and J by 5 bases. CDR3 nucleotide sequence: TGTGCCAGCAGTCACCCGGGACAGGATGACGAGCAGTACTTC. Its translation: CASSHPGQDDEQYF.

This chain connects TRBV19 to TRBJ1-4; TRBD1 matches at 10 bases. Germline CDR1 LNHDA, CDR2 SQIVND (reference sequence). This CDR3 is built from 15 residues. The trim removed 9 bases at V and 8 bases at J, leaving 12 bases unmatched. CDR3 sequence reads: CASRDRGGIGEKLFF. The CDR3 nucleotides read TGTGCCAGCCGGGACAGGGGAGGGATTGGGGAAAAACTGTTTTTT.